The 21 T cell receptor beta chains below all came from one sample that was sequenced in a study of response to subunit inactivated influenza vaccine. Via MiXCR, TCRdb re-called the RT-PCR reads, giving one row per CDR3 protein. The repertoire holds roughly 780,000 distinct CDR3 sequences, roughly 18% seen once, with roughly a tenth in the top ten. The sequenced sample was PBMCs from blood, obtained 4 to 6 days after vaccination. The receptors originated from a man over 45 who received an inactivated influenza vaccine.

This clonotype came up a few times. CDR3 region: CASSYPDNLQGDTQYF. In DNA, the CDR3 is TGTGCCAGCAGTTACCCGGACAACCTCCAAGGGGATACGCAGTATTTT. The rearrangement links TRBV6-2 or TRBV6-3 to TRBJ2-3; a possible D gene is TRBD1 (5 bases). This CDR3 has 16 residues. CDR1 MNHEY and CDR2 SVGEGT come from the germline V gene. V was clipped by 2 bases and J by 6 bases, with 18 bases between them.

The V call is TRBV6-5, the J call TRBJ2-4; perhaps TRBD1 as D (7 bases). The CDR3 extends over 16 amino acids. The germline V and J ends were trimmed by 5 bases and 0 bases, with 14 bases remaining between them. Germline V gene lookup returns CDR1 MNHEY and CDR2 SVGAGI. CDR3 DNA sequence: TGTGCCAGCAGTAACAACAGGGGACTAGCCAAAAACATTCAGTACTTC. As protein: CASSNNRGLAKNIQYF.

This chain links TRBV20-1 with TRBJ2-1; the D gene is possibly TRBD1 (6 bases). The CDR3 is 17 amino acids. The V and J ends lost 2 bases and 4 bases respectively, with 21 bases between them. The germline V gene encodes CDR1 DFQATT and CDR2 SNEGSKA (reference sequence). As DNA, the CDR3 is TGCAGTGCTAGATTCTCGCTCCGGGACACCAAATACAATGAGCAGTTCTTC. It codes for CSARFSLRDTKYNEQFF.

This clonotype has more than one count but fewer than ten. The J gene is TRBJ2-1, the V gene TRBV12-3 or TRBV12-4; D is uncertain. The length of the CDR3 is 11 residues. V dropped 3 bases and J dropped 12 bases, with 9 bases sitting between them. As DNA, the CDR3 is TGTGCCAGCAGTTTGGGTGGGCCGCAGTTCTTC. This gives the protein CASSLGGPQFF.

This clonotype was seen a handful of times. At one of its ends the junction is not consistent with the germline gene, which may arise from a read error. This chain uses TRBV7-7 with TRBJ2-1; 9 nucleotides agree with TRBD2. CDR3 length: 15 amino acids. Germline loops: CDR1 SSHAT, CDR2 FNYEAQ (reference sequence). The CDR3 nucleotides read TGTGCTAGCAGCTTAGAGCGGGGGGCATACAATGAGCAGTTCTTC. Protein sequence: CASSLERGAYNEQFF.

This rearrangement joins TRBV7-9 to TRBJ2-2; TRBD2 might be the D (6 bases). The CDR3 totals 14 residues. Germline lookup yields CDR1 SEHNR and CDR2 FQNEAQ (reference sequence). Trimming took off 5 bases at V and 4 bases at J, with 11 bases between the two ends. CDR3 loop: CASSLDGGTGELFF. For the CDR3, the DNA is TGTGCCAGCAGCCTAGACGGGGGCACCGGGGAGCTGTTTTTT. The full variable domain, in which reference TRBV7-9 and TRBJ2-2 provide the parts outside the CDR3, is DTGVSQNPRHKITKRGQNVTFRCDPISEHNRLYWYRQTLGQGPEFLTYFQNEAQLEKSRLLSDRFSAERPKGSFSTLEIQRTEQGDSAMYLCASSLDGGTGELFFGEGSRLTVL.

CDR3 sequence: CASSSETGWRNTIYF. CDR3 DNA sequence: TGTGCCAGCAGTTCCGAGACAGGGTGGCGAAACACCATATATTTT. The rearrangement uses TRBV12-3 or TRBV12-4 and TRBJ1-3; 7 bases align to TRBD1. There are 15 residues in the CDR3. V lost 4 bases, J lost 5 bases, and 8 bases stayed unmatched.

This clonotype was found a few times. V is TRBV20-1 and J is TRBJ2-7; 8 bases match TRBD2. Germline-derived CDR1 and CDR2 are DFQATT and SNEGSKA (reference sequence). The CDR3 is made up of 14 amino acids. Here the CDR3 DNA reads TGCAGCTCCTACCAGCCGGGGGGGGTCGACGAGCAGTACTTC. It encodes CSSYQPGGVDEQYF.

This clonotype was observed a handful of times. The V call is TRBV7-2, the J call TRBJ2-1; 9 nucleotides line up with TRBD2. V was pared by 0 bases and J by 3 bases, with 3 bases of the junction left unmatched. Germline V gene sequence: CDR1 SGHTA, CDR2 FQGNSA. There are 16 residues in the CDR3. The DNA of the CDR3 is TGTGCCAGCAGCTTAGCCGGCGGGGGGGGCTACAATGAGCAGTTCTTC. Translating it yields CASSLAGGGGYNEQFF.

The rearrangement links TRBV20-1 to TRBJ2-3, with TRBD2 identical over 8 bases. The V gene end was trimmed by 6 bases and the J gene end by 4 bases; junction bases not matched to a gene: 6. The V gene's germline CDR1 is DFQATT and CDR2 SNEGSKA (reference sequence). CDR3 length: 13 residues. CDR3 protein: CSAHISGADTQYF. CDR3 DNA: TGCAGTGCACACATTAGCGGGGCAGATACGCAGTATTTT.

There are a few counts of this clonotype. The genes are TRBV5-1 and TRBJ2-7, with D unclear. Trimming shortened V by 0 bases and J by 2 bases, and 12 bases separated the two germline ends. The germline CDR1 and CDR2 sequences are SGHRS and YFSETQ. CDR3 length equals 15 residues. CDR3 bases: TGCGCCAGCAGCTTGGAGGCGGCGGCCACCTACGAGCAGTACTTC. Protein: CASSLEAAATYEQYF.

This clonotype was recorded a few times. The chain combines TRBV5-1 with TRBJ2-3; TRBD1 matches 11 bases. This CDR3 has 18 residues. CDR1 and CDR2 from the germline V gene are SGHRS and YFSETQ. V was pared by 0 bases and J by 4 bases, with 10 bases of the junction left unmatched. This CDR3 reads CASSLDPPGQGVADTQYF. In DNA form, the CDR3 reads TGCGCCAGCAGCTTGGATCCTCCGGGACAGGGGGTTGCAGATACGCAGTATTTT.

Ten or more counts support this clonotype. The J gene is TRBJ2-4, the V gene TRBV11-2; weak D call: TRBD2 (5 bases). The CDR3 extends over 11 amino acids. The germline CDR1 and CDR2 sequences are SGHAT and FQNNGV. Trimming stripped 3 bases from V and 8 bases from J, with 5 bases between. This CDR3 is CASSFGDIQYF. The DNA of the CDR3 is TGTGCCAGCAGCTTCGGGGACATTCAGTACTTC. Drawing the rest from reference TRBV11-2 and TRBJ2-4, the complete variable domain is EAGVAQSPRYKIIEKRQSVAFWCNPISGHATLYWYQQILGQGPKLLIQFQNNGVVDDSQLPKDRFSAERLKGVDSTLKIQPAKLEDSAVYLCASSFGDIQYFGAGTRLSVL.

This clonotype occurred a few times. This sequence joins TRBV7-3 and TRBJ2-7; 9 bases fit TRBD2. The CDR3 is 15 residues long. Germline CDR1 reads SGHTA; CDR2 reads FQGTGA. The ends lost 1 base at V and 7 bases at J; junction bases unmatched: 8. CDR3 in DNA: TGTGCCAGCAGCTTAAAGGCGGGGGGGTATTCAGAGCAGTACTTC. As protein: CASSLKAGGYSEQYF.

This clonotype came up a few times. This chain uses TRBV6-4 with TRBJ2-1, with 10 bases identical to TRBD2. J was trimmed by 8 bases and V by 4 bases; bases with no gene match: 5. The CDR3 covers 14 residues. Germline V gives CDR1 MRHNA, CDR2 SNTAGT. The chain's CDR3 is CASSVSGGSHEQFF. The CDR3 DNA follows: TGTGCCAGCAGTGTTAGCGGGGGGTCGCATGAGCAGTTCTTC.

The CDR3 sequence is CATSDSIYNEQFF. CDR3 sequence (DNA): TGTGCCACCAGTGACTCCATATACAATGAGCAGTTCTTC. The V gene is TRBV24-1, the J gene TRBJ2-1; the D is unclear. CDR3 length: 13 residues. CDR1 is KGHDR, CDR2 SFDVKD, per germline. V shed 4 bases and J shed 4 bases, with 7 bases lying between them.

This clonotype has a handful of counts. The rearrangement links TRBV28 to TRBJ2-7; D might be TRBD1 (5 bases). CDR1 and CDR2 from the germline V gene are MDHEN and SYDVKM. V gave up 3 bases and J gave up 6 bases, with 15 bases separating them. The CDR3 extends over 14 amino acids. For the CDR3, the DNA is TGTGCCAGCAGTTTGTCGACAGAGACATCCGAGCAGTACTTC. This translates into CASSLSTETSEQYF.

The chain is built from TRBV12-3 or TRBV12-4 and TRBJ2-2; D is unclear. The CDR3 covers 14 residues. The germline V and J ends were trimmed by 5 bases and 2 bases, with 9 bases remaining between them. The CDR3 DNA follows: TGTGCCAGCAGTCGACCAACCAACACCGGGGAGCTGTTTTTT. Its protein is CASSRPTNTGELFF.

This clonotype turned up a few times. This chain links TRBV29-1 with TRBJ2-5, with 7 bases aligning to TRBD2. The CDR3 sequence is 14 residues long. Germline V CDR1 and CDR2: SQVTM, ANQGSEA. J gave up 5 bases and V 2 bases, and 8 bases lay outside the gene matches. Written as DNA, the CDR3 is TGCAGCGTTGAATTTCGGCTAGCGGCGGAGACCCAGTACTTC. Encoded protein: CSVEFRLAAETQYF.

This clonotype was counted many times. The CDR3 DNA reads TGTGCCAGCAGTTATCGGGCTAGCGGAGAAGAGACCCAGTACTTC. This gives the protein CASSYRASGEETQYF. The rearrangement uses TRBV6-5 and TRBJ2-5; 7 positions agree with TRBD2. Unmatched junction bases numbered 7, after V lost 3 bases and J lost 3 bases. Germline V gene data show CDR1 as MNHEY and CDR2 as SVGAGI. The CDR3 totals 15 residues.

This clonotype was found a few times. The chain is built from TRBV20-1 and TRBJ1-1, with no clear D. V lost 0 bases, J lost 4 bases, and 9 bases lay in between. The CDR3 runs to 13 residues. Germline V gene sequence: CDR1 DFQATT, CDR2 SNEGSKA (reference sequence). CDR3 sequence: CSARENRGTEAFF. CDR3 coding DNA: TGCAGTGCTAGAGAGAATAGAGGCACTGAAGCTTTCTTT.